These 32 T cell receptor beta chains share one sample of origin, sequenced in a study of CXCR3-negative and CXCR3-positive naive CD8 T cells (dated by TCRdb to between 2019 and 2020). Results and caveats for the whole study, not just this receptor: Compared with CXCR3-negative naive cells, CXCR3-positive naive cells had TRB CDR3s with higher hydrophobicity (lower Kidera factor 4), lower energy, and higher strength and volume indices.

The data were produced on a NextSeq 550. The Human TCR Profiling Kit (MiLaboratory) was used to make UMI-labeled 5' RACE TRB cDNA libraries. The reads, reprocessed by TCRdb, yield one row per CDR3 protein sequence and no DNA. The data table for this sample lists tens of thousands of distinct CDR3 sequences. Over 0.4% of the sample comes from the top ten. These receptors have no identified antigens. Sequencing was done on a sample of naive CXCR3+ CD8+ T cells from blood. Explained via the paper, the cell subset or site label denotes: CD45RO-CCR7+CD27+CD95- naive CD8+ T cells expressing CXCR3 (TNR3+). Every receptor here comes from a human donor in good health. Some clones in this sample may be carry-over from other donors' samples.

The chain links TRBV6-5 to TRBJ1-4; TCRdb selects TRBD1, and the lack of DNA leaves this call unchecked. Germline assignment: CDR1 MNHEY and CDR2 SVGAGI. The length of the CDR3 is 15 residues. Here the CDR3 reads CASSTYGQANEKLFF.

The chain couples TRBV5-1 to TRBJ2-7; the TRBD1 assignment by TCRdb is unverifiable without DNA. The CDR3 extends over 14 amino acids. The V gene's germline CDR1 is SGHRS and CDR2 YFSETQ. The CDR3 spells CASSLVQGRDEQYF.

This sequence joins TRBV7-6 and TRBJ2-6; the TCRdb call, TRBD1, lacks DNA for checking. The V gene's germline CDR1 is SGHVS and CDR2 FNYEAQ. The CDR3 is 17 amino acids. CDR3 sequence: CASSRDGGSSGANVLTF.

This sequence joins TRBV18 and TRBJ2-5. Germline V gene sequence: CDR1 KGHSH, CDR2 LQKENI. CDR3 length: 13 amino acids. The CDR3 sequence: CASSSWDRETQYF.

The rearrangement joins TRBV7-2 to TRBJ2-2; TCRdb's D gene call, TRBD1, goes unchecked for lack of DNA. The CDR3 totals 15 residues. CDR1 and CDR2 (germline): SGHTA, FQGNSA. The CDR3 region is CASSPGQGATGELFF.

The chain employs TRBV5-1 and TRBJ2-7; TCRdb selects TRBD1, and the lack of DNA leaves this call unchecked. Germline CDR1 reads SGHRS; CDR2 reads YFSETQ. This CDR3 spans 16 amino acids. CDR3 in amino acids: CASSSPLEGTSYEQYF.

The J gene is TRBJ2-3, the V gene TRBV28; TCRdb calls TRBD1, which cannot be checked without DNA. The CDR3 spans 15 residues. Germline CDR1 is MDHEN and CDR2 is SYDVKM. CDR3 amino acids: CASRRQVVGTDTQYF.

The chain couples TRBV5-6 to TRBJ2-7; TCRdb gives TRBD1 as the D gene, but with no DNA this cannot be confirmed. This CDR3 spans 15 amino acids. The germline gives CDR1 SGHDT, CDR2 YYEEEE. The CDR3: CASSRVRTPSYEQYF.

Here the CDR3 reads CASYGLGGDTQYF. The chain has TRBV28 and TRBJ2-3; the D gene TCRdb calls, TRBD1, cannot be checked with no DNA. The CDR3 has 13 residues. Germline V lookup: CDR1 MDHEN, CDR2 SYDVKM. The full variable domain, rest sourced from reference TRBV28 and TRBJ2-3, is DVKVTQSSRYLVKRTGEKVFLECVQDMDHENMFWYRQDPGLGLRLIYFSYDVKMKEKGDIPEGYSVSREKKERFSLILESASTNQTSMYLCASYGLGGDTQYFGPGTRLTVL.

The CDR3 protein is CSARAASSRYEQYF. The chain has TRBV20-1 and TRBJ2-7. CDR3 length: 14 amino acids. The germline V gene encodes CDR1 DFQATT and CDR2 SNEGSKA (reference sequence).

This chain's CDR3 is CASSLGTSGGYIQYF. The chain carries TRBV7-8 and TRBJ2-4; TCRdb's D call, TRBD2, is unchecked because there is no DNA. Germline CDR1 SGHVS, CDR2 FQNEAQ. The CDR3 sequence is 15 residues long.

The CDR3 protein is CASSPGTGVPGELFF. The chain has TRBV11-2 and TRBJ2-2; without DNA, the TCRdb call of TRBD1 cannot be checked. There are 15 residues in the CDR3. Per germline, CDR1 SGHAT and CDR2 FQNNGV.

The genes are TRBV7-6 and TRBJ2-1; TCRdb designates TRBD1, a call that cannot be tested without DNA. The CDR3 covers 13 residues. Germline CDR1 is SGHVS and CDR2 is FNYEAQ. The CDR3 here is CASTSDPGNEQFF.

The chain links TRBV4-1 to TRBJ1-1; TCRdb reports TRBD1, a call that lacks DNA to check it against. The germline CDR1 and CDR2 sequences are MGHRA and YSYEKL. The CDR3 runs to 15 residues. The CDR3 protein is CASSRRQGEVTEAFF.

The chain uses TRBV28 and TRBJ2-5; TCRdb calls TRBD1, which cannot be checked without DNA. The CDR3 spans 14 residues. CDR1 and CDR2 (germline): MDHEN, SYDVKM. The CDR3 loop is CASRPTGREETQYF.

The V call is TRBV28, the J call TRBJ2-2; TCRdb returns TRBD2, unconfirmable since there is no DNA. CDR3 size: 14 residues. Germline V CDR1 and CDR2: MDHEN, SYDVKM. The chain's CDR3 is CASISGERTGELFF.

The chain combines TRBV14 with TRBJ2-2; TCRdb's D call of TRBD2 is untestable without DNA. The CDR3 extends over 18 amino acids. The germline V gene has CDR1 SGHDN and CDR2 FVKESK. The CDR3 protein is CASSQDIARATNTGELFF. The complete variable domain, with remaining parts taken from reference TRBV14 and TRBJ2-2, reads EAGVTQFPSHSVIEKGQTVTLRCDPISGHDNLYWYRRVMGKEIKFLLHFVKESKQDESGMPNNRFLAERTGGTYSTLKVQPAELEDSGVYFCASSQDIARATNTGELFFGEGSRLTVL.

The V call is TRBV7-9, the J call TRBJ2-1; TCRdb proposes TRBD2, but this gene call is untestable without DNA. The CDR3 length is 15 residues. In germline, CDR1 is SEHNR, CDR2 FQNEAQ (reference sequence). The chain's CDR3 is CASSLRAGDHNEQFF. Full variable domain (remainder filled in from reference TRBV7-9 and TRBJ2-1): DTGVSQNPRHKITKRGQNVTFRCDPISEHNRLYWYRQTLGQGPEFLTYFQNEAQLEKSRLLSDRFSAERPKGSFSTLEIQRTEQGDSAMYLCASSLRAGDHNEQFFGPGTRLTVL.

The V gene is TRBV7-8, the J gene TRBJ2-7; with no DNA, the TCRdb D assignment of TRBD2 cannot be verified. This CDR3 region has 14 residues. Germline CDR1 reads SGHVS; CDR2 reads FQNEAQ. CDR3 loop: CASSYGLAGEEQYF.

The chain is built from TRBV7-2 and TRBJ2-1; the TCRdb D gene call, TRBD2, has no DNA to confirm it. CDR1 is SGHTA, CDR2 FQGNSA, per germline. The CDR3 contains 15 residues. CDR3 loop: CASSSNGLVFNEQFF.

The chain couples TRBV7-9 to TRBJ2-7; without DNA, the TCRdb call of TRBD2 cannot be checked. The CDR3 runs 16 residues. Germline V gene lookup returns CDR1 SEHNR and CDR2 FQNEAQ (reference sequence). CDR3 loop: CASSLGSASVTYEQYF.

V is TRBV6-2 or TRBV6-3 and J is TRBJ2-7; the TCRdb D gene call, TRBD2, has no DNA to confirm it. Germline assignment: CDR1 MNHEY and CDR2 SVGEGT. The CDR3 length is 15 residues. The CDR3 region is CASSYRLAGGNEQYF.

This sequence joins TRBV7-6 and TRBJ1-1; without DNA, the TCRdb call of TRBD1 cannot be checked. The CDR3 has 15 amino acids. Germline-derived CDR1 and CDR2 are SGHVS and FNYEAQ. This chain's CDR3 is CASSPGGGMNTEAFF.

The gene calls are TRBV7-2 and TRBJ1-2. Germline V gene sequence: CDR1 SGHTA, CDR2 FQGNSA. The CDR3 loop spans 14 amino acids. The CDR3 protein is CASSLRKVNYGYTF.

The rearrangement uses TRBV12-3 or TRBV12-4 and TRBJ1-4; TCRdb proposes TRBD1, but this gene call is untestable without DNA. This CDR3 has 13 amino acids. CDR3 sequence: CASSTALGEKLFF.

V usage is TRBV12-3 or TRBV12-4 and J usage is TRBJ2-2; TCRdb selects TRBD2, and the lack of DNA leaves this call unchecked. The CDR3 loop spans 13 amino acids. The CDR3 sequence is CASSPSGPGELFF.

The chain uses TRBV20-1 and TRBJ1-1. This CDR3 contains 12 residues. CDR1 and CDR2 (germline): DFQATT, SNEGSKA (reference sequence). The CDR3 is CSARETNTEAFF.

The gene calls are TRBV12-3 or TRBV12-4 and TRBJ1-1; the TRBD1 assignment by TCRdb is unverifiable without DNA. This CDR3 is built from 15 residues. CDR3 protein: CASSLSRQGFTEAFF.

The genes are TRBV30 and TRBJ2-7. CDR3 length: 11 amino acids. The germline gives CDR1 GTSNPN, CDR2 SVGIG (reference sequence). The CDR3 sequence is CAWSKVYEQYF.

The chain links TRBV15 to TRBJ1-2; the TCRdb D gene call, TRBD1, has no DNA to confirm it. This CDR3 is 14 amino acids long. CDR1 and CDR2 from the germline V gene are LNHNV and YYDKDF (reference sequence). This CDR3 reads CATNTGTGFYGYTF.

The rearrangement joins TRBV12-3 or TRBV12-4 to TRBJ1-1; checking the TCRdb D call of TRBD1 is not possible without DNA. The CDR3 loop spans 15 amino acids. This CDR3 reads CASSLSSRTGQEAFF.

The CDR3 spells CSARGAGDTEAFF. The chain combines TRBV20-1 with TRBJ1-1. CDR3 length: 13 amino acids. Per the germline V gene, CDR1 is DFQATT and CDR2 is SNEGSKA (reference sequence).